These 25 T cell receptor beta chains were sequenced from one sample in a study of T cell responses to AZD1222 COVID-19 vaccine (dated by TCRdb to 2020 to 2023). The label giving this sample's time point can be read as: baseline before first vaccination. Libraries were made using the immunoSEQ multiplex PCR assay. Imported from immuneACCESS, the table was reduced by TCRdb to in-frame sequences with V and J called. These copies leave out some clones; in studies compared against another copy, an unresolved V gene accounts for under half, and the cause of the remainder is not known. The sample contains approximately 150,000 clones, nearly 90% of them found a single time. The ten largest clones take up 4.5% to 6% of the sample. This specimen consisted of peripheral blood, obtained on day 0 of AZD1222 vaccination. The receptor set was obtained from an adult in good health.

This chain's CDR3 is CASSDWSGASYEQYF. The CDR3, as DNA: TGTGCCAGCAGTGACTGGAGCGGCGCCTCCTACGAGCAGTACTTC. This chain joins TRBV6-4 and TRBJ2-7; perhaps TRBD2 as D (5 bases). The germline CDR1 and CDR2 sequences are MRHNA and SNTAGT. The length of the CDR3 is 15 residues. Trimming took 1 base from V and 0 from J, leaving 10 bases between them.

The V and J genes are TRBV5-1 and TRBJ1-4, with D maybe TRBD1 (5 bases). The germline V gene encodes CDR1 SGHRS and CDR2 YFSETQ. Trimming stripped 0 bases from V and 2 bases from J, with 11 bases between. The CDR3 runs to 16 residues. The CDR3 protein is CASSLVPGPTNEKLFF. The DNA for the CDR3 is TGCGCCAGCAGCTTGGTTCCAGGGCCCACTAATGAAAAACTGTTTTTT.

The V call is TRBV19, the J call TRBJ1-1; D is possibly TRBD1 (6 bases). CDR1 is LNHDA, CDR2 SQIVND, per germline (reference sequence). The CDR3 totals 14 residues. Trimming stripped 3 bases from V and 5 bases from J, with 13 bases between. CDR3 DNA: TGTGCCAGTAGTATGCTTACAGGGACGACTGAAGCTTTCTTT. Translating it yields CASSMLTGTTEAFF.

The chain carries TRBV28 and TRBJ1-2, with D hard to call. CDR3 size: 12 residues. Germline-derived CDR1 and CDR2 are MDHEN and SYDVKM. Trimming removed 5 bases from V and 7 bases from J, with 11 bases in between. CDR3 amino acids: CASSVALRGYTF. CDR3 DNA: TGTGCCAGCAGTGTAGCCTTGCGTGGCTACACCTTC.

The chain recombines TRBV11-2 with TRBJ1-3; D remains unclear. The CDR3 runs 14 residues. The V gene's germline CDR1 is SGHAT and CDR2 FQNNGV. Trimming stripped 2 bases from V and 0 bases from J, with 5 bases between. CDR3 DNA: TGTGCCAGCAGCTTATCATTCTCTGGAAACACCATATATTTT. This codes for CASSLSFSGNTIYF.

This chain joins TRBV10-3 and TRBJ2-1; possibly TRBD1 for D (5 bases). Between the trimmed V and J ends, which lost 3 bases and 7 bases, there was a span of 16 bases. The germline V gene encodes CDR1 ENHRY and CDR2 SYGVKD. The CDR3 length is 15 residues. The CDR3 loop is CAISESTDARNEQFF. In DNA, the CDR3 is TGTGCCATCAGTGAATCGACAGATGCTAGGAATGAGCAGTTCTTC.

V and J are TRBV9 and TRBJ2-7, with TRBD2 matching over 7 bases. The CDR3 is made up of 14 amino acids. The V segment lost 4 bases and the J segment 5 bases; nucleotides outside the gene matches: 9. Germline assignment: CDR1 SGDLS and CDR2 YYNGEE. The CDR3 here is CASSPGGGSDEQYF. The CDR3 DNA follows: TGTGCCAGCAGCCCCGGGGGAGGGTCTGACGAGCAGTACTTC.

The CDR3 loop reads CASSVSGQNTGELFF. The CDR3 DNA reads as TGTGCCAGCAGCGTAAGCGGACAGAACACCGGGGAGCTGTTTTTT. V usage is TRBV7-2 and J usage is TRBJ2-2; D possibly matches TRBD1 or TRBD2 (5 bases each). Germline V CDR1 and CDR2: SGHTA, FQGNSA. The CDR3 contains 15 residues. Trimming shortened V by 5 bases and J by 1 base, and 11 bases separated the two germline ends. Full variable domain (outside the CDR3, taken from reference TRBV7-2 and TRBJ2-2): GAGVSQSPSNKVTEKGKDVELRCDPISGHTALYWYRQSLGQGLEFLIYFQGNSAPDKSGLPSDRFSAERTGGSVSTLTIQRTQQEDSAVYLCASSVSGQNTGELFFGEGSRLTVL.

The chain recombines TRBV12-3 or TRBV12-4 with TRBJ2-2; no definite D call. This CDR3 has 11 amino acids. The V end was cut by 9 bases, the J end by 4 bases, with 6 bases between. The CDR3 spells CASFSTGELFF. CDR3 DNA: TGTGCCAGTTTCAGCACCGGGGAGCTGTTTTTT.

This chain uses TRBV7-2 with TRBJ2-5; 9 bases match TRBD2. V lost 3 bases and J lost 5; bases outside the gene matches: 7. Germline V gene lookup returns CDR1 SGHTA and CDR2 FQGNSA. The CDR3 is 15 amino acids. The chain's CDR3 is CASSFSPSGTETQYF. CDR3 coding DNA: TGTGCCAGCAGCTTTAGTCCTAGCGGGACGGAGACCCAGTACTTC.

This clone was recorded many times. The rearrangement joins TRBV19 to TRBJ2-1; a weak D match, TRBD1 (6 bases). The germline V gene has CDR1 LNHDA and CDR2 SQIVND (reference sequence). This CDR3 has 14 residues. Trimming stripped 3 bases from V and 6 bases from J, with 12 bases between. The CDR3 here is CASSINRVGNEQFF. The CDR3 nucleotides are TGTGCCAGTAGTATTAACAGGGTCGGCAATGAGCAGTTCTTC. The whole variable domain, filled in from reference TRBV19 and TRBJ2-1, reads DGGITQSPKYLFRKEGQNVTLSCEQNLNHDAMYWYRQDPGQGLRLIYYSQIVNDFQKGDIAEGYSVSREKKESFPLTVTSAQKNPTAFYLCASSINRVGNEQFFGPGTRLTVL.

This clone was seen a handful of times. The rearrangement links TRBV21-1 to TRBJ1-2. TRBV21-1 constitutes a pseudogene. This CDR3 is 18 amino acids long. The CDR3 DNA is TGTGCCAGCAGCAAAGTTACCCCCCATAGAAGAGTGAACTATGGCTACACCTTC. Amino acids: CASSKVTPHRRVNYGYTF.

The chain links TRBV5-1 to TRBJ2-1; 9 bases fit TRBD1. Germline V CDR1 and CDR2: SGHRS, YFSETQ. With 4 bases clipped from V and 5 bases from J, the junction kept 7 bases outside the gene matches. This CDR3 has 15 amino acids. The CDR3 coding sequence is TGCGCCAGCAGCAGGCCGGGACAGGGAGACAATGAGCAGTTCTTC. It encodes CASSRPGQGDNEQFF.

This clone was counted a few times. The chain links TRBV10-1 to TRBJ2-3, with D tentatively TRBD2 (6 bases). This CDR3 has 16 residues. The V gene's germline CDR1 is WNHNN and CDR2 SYGVQD (reference sequence). The germline V and J ends were trimmed by 4 bases and 6 bases, with 20 bases remaining between them. The CDR3 coding sequence is TGCGCCAGCAGTGGACCAGGGACTGAAGTAAAGGATACGCAGTATTTT. Protein sequence: CASSGPGTEVKDTQYF.

The chain has TRBV27 and TRBJ1-1; weak D call: TRBD1 (6 bases). V lost 0 bases and J 7 bases, leaving 12 bases between the germline ends. Germline-derived CDR1 and CDR2 are MNHEY and SMNVEV (reference sequence). The CDR3 covers 14 residues. In DNA, the CDR3 is TGTGCCAGCAGTTTATCGACCGGGACATATGAAGCTTTCTTT. Translation gives CASSLSTGTYEAFF.

This sequence joins TRBV7-8 and TRBJ2-1; 9 bases align to TRBD2. This CDR3 is built from 16 residues. In germline, CDR1 is SGHVS, CDR2 FQNEAQ. Trimming took 2 bases from V and 3 from J; bases not matched to a gene: 5. The CDR3 nucleotides are TGTGCCAGCAGCTTATCGAGCGGGAGGTACTACAATGAGCAGTTCTTC. Translating it yields CASSLSSGRYYNEQFF.

This chain links TRBV7-8 with TRBJ2-5; D may be TRBD1 (6 bases). The CDR3 is 14 amino acids. The germline gives CDR1 SGHVS, CDR2 FQNEAQ. The V gene lost 8 bases and the J gene lost 4 bases, with 17 bases spanning the gap. As DNA, the CDR3 is TGTGCCAGCGGACACAGGGTGGTGGGAGAGACCCAGTACTTC. Translated, it gives CASGHRVVGETQYF.

The chain carries TRBV5-1 and TRBJ2-7, with TRBD1 matching over 8 bases. With 3 bases clipped from V and 0 bases from J, the junction kept 5 bases outside the gene matches. The germline V gene encodes CDR1 SGHRS and CDR2 YFSETQ. This CDR3 is 15 amino acids long. The CDR3 is CASSSDRASSYEQYF. The CDR3, as DNA: TGCGCCAGCAGCTCGGACAGGGCCAGCTCCTACGAGCAGTACTTC.

The chain combines TRBV9 with TRBJ1-2, with D unclear. CDR1 and CDR2 (germline): SGDLS, YYNGEE. This CDR3 region has 14 residues. The ends were cut back, 0 bases at V and 2 bases at J, with 8 bases in the middle. CDR3 bases: TGTGCCAGCAGCGTAGGGTCCCAAAACTATGGCTACACCTTC. It encodes CASSVGSQNYGYTF.

This clone appeared a single time. The chain has TRBV5-4 and TRBJ1-6; D is ambiguous. V was trimmed by 3 bases and J by 6 bases, leaving 7 bases between them. The germline V gene encodes CDR1 SGHNT and CDR2 YYREEE (reference sequence). The CDR3 covers 13 residues. CDR3 bases: TGTGCCAGCAGCTCTTTCAGTAATTCACCCCTCCACTTT. Residues: CASSSFSNSPLHF. Together with reference TRBV5-4 and TRBJ1-6, the CDR3 gives the full variable domain: ETGVTQSPTHLIKTRGQQVTLRCSSQSGHNTVSWYQQALGQGPQFIFQYYREEENGRGNFPPRFSGLQFPNYSSELNVNALELDDSALYLCASSSFSNSPLHFGNGTRLTVT.

J is TRBJ1-6 and V is TRBV5-4; D gene unclear. The CDR3 contains 15 residues. Germline CDR1 is SGHNT and CDR2 is YYREEE (reference sequence). V lost 2 bases, J lost 1 base, and 7 bases lay in between. CDR3 coding DNA: TGTGCCAGCAGCTTCGGAGGGTCCTATAATTCACCCCTCCACTTT. Its protein is CASSFGGSYNSPLHF.

The V gene is TRBV6-1, the J gene TRBJ2-1; 7 nucleotides agree with TRBD2. With 2 bases clipped from V and 7 bases from J, the junction kept 8 bases outside the gene matches. The germline CDR1 and CDR2 sequences are MNHNS and SASEGT. The CDR3 runs to 15 residues. The CDR3 region is CASSEQVGGPNEQFF. The CDR3 DNA is TGTGCCAGCAGTGAACAAGTGGGAGGGCCAAATGAGCAGTTCTTC.

This chain connects TRBV5-1 to TRBJ2-5, with 11 bases aligning to TRBD2. J was trimmed by 7 bases and V by 5 bases; bases with no gene match: 22. Germline lookup yields CDR1 SGHRS and CDR2 YFSETQ. The CDR3 is made up of 19 amino acids. The CDR3 region has the DNA TGCGCCAGCAGTCCGGAGTACGGCTTAGCGGGAGGGCCTGGTGGGACCCAGTACTTC. Translation gives CASSPEYGLAGGPGGTQYF.

The CDR3 sequence: CASSVVGTLGNTIYF. The CDR3 DNA follows: TGTGCCAGCAGCGTGGTAGGGACACTAGGAAACACCATATATTTT. The V gene is TRBV5-6, the J gene TRBJ1-3; D may be TRBD1 (6 bases). Between the trimmed V and J ends, which lost 4 bases and 4 bases, there was a span of 15 bases. The CDR3 contains 15 residues. Germline CDR1 SGHDT, CDR2 YYEEEE.

This chain uses TRBV6-4 with TRBJ1-1; D is perhaps TRBD1 (5 bases). The CDR3 is made up of 15 amino acids. Germline CDR1 MRHNA, CDR2 SNTAGT. V gave up 6 bases and J gave up 0 bases, with 14 bases separating them. CDR3 DNA sequence: TGTGCCAGCAGCACCCTTCCAGGGATGAACACTGAAGCTTTCTTT. This encodes CASSTLPGMNTEAFF.